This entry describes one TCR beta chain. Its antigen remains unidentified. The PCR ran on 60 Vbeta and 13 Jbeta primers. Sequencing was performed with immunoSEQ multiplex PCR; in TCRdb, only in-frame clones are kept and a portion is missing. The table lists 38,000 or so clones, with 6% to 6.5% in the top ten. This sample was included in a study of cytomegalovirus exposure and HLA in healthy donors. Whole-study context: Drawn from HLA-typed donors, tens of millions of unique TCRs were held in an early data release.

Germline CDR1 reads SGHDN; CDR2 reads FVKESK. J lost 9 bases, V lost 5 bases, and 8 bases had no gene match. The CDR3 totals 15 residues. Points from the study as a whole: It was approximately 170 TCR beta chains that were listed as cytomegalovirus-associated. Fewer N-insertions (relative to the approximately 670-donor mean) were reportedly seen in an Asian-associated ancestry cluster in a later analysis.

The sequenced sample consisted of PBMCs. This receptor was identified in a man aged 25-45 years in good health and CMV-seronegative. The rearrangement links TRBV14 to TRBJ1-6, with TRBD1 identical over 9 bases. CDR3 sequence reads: CASSLLRDRASPLHF. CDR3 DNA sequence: TGTGCCAGCAGCTTGCTCCGGGACAGGGCTTCACCCCTCCACTTT.